The present entry profiles one T cell receptor beta chain with its context. Its antigen is undetermined. Here immunoSEQ multiplex PCR was the method, and the copy in TCRdb shows in-frame clones only, minus some. The data show over 150,000 clones, 85% seen once. The entry originates in a study of cytomegalovirus exposure and HLA in healthy donors. Findings and caveats of the study: Reported results showed that the classifier diagnosed cytomegalovirus status with high specificity and sensitivity. In vitro confirmation showed a few CMV-associated chains to be CMV antigen specific.

The specimen was PBMCs. The TCR was taken from a man aged 18 to 29 in good health and CMV-seropositive.

The CDR3 loop reads CASSPRTGRDSYNEQFF. Written as DNA, the CDR3 is TGTGCCAGCAGCCCACGGACGGGCAGGGACTCCTACAATGAGCAGTTCTTC. This chain uses TRBV7-9 with TRBJ2-1, with D perhaps matching TRBD1 (5 bases). The V and J ends lost 5 bases and 0 bases respectively, with 17 bases between them. The CDR3 has 17 amino acids. Looked up from germline, CDR1 is SEHNR and CDR2 is FQNEAQ (reference sequence).